Listed here is a single T cell receptor (beta chain). Its antigen is still unknown. This CDR3 has 16 residues. V shed 5 bases, J shed 6 bases, and the junction held 13 bases outside the gene matches. Germline V lookup: CDR1 SGHTA, CDR2 FQGNSA. This record belongs to a study of post-analysis software for immune sequencing data. Study results and caveats: When patients were compared with controls, a handful of TRBV segments were more frequent, TRBV5-6, TRBV5-1 and TRBV20-1 among them.

Sequencing libraries made from TCR beta cDNA carried unique molecular identifiers. TCRdb passed the PCR reads through MiXCR, listing each CDR3 protein once. Here the sample spans hundreds of thousands of distinct CDR3 sequences, approximately 30% being singletons. This sequence joins TRBV7-2 and TRBJ1-5; 7 nucleotides line up with TRBD1. This clonotype originated in a girl aged 10-17 years with multiple sclerosis. The sequenced sample consisted of blood. Here the CDR3 reads CASSPMLAGGGQPQHF. Here the CDR3 DNA reads TGTGCCAGCAGCCCCATGTTGGCAGGGGGTGGTCAGCCCCAGCATTTT.